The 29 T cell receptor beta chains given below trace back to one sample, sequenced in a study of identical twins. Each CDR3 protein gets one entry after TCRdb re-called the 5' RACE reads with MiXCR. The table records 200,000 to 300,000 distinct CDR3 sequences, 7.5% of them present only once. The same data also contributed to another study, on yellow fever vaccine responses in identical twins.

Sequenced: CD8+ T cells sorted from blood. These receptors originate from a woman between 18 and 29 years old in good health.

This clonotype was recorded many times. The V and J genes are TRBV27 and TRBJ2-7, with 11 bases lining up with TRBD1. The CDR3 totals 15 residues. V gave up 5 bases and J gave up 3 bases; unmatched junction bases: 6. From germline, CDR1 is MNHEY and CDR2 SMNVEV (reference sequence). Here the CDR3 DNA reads TGTGCCAGCAGTGCCGGGACAGGGGGATTCTACGAGCAGTACTTC. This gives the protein CASSAGTGGFYEQYF.

The CDR3 protein is CASSYPPEEPFSYEQYF. The DNA for the CDR3 is TGTGCCAGCAGTTACCCTCCCGAGGAACCGTTCTCCTACGAGCAGTACTTC. The J gene is TRBJ2-7, the V gene TRBV6-2 or TRBV6-3; D gene unclear. V was cut by 2 bases and J by 0 bases, with 17 bases left in between. The V gene's germline CDR1 is MNHEY and CDR2 SVGEGT. The CDR3 is made up of 17 amino acids.

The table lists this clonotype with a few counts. Here the CDR3 reads CASSGQGSVETQYF. DNA of the CDR3: TGTGCCAGCAGCGGACAGGGTTCGGTCGAGACCCAGTACTTC. The chain carries TRBV12-3 or TRBV12-4 and TRBJ2-5; 8 bases are shared with TRBD1. Trimming removed 6 bases from V and 5 bases from J; junction bases left unmatched: 8. This CDR3 contains 14 residues.

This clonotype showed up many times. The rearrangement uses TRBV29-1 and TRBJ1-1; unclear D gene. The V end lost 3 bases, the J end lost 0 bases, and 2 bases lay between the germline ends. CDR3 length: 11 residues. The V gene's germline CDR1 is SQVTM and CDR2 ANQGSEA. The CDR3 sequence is CSVEVNTEAFF. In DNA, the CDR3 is TGCAGCGTTGAGGTGAACACTGAAGCTTTCTTT.

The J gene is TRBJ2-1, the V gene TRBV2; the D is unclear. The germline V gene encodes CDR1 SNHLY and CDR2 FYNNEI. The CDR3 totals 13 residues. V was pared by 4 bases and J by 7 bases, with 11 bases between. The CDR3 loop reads CASSVIVRNEQFF. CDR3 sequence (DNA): TGTGCCAGCAGTGTAATAGTCCGGAATGAGCAGTTCTTC.

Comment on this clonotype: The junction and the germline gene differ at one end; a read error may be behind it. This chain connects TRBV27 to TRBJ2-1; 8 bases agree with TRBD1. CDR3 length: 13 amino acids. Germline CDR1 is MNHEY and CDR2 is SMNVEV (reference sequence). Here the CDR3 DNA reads TGTGTCAGCAGTTCAGGGGGCCGAAATGAGCAGTTCTTC. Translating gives CVSSSGGRNEQFF.

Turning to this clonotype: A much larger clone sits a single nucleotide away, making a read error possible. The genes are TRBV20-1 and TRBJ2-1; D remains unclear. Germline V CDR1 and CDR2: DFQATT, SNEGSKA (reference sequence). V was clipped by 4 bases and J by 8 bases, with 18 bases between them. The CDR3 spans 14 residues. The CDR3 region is CSAIRLVGTYEQFF. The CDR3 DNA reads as TGCAGTGCTATTCGGCTAGTCGGTACCTATGAGCAGTTCTTC.

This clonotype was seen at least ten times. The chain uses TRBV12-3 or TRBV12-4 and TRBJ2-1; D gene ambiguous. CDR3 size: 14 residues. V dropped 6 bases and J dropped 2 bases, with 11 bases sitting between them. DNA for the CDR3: TGTGCCAGCAGAGACGGGTTGGCCTACAATGAGCAGTTCTTC. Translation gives CASRDGLAYNEQFF.

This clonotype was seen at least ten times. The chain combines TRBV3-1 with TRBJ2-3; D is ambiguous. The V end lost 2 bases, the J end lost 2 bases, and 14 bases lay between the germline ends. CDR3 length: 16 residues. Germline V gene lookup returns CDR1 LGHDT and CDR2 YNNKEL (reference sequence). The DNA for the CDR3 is TGTGCCAGCAGCCAACCCAGACCGGAATACACAGATACGCAGTATTTT. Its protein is CASSQPRPEYTDTQYF.

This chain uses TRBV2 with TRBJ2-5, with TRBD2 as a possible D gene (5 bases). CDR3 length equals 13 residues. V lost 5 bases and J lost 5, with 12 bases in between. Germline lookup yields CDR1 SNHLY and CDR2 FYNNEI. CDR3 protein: CASSQTTVETQYF. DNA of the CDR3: TGTGCCAGCAGTCAGACTACGGTGGAGACCCAGTACTTC.

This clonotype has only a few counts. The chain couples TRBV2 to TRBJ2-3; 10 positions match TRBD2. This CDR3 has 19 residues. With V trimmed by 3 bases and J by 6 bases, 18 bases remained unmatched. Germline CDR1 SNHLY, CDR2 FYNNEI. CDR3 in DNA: TGTGCCAGCAGTGATAACCCTGTTCAGCGGGAGGGAGTATGGGATACGCAGTATTTT. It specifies CASSDNPVQREGVWDTQYF.

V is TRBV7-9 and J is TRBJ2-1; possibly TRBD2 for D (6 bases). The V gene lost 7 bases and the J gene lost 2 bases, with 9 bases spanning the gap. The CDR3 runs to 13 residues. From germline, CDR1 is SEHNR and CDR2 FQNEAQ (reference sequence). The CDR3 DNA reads TGTGCCAGCAAAGGGAGGACCTACAATGAGCAGTTCTTC. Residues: CASKGRTYNEQFF.

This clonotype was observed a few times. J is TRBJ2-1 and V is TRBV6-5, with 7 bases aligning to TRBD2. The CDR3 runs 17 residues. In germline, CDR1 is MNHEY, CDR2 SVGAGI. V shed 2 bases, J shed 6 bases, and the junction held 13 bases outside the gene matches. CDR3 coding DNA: TGTGCCAGCAGTTACCCCAGGGTGGGCGGGAGCGGCAATGAGCAGTTCTTC. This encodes CASSYPRVGGSGNEQFF.

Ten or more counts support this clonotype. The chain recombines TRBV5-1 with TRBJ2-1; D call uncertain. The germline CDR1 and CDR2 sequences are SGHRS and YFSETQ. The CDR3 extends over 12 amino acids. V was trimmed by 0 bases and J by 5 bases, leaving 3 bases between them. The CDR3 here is CASSLDDNEQFF. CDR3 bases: TGCGCCAGCAGCTTGGATGACAATGAGCAGTTCTTC.

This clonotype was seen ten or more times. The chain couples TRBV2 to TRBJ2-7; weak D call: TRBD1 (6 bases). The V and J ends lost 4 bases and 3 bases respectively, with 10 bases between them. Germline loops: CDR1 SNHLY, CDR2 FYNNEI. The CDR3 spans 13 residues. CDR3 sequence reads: CASSAGHHYEQYV. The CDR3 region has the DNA TGTGCCAGCAGTGCGGGACATCACTACGAGCAGTACGTC.

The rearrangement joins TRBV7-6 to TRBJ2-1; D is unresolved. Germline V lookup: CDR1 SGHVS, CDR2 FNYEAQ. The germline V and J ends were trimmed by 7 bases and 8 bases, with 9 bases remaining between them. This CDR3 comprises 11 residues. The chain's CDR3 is CASTPGHEQFF. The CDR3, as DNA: TGTGCCAGCACCCCTGGGCATGAGCAGTTCTTC.

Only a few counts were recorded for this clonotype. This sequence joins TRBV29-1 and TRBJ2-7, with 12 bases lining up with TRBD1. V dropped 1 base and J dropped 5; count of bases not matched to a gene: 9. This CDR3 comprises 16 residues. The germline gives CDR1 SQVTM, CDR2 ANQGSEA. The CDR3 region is CSVEGGTGGQRDEQYF. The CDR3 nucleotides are TGCAGCGTTGAAGGGGGGACAGGGGGCCAAAGGGACGAGCAGTACTTC.

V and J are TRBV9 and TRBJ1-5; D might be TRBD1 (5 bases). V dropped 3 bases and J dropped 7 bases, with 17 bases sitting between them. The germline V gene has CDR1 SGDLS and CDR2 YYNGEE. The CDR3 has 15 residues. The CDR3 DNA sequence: TGTGCCAGCAGCGCCTCCGGGGGACCGAGGCAGCCCCAGCATTTT. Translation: CASSASGGPRQPQHF.

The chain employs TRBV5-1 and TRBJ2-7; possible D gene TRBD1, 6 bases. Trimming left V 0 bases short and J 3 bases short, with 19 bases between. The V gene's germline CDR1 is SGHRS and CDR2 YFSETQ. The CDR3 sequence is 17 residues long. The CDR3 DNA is TGCGCCAGCAGCTTGGGGGGGTTGAACAGGGCCTACTACGAGCAGTACTTC. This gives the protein CASSLGGLNRAYYEQYF.

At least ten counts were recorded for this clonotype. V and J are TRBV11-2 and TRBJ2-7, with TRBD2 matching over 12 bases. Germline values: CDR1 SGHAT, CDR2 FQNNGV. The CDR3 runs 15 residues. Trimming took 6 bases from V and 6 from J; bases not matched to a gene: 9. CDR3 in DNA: TGTGCCAGCAGTTTATTCGGACTAGCGGGACTCGAGCAGTACTTC. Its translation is CASSLFGLAGLEQYF.

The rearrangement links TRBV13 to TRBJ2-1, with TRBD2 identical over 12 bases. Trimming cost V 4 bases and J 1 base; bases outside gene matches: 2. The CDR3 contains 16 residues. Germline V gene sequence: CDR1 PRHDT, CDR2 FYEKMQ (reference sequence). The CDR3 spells CASSSSGGVSYNEQFF. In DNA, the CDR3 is TGTGCCAGCAGCTCTAGCGGGGGGGTTTCCTACAATGAGCAGTTCTTC.

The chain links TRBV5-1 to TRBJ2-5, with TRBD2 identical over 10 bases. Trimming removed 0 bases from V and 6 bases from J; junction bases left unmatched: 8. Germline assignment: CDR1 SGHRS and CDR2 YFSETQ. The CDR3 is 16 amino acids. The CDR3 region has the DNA TGCGCCAGCAGCTTGGAGCTAGCGGGAGAAACGAAGACCCAGTACTTC. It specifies CASSLELAGETKTQYF.

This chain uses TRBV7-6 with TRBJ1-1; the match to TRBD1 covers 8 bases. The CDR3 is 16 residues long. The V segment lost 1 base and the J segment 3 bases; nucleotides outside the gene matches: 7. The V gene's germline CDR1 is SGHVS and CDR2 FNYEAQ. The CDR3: CASSLGTGSRYTEAFF. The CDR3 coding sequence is TGTGCCAGCAGCTTAGGGACAGGGTCTAGGTACACTGAAGCTTTCTTT.

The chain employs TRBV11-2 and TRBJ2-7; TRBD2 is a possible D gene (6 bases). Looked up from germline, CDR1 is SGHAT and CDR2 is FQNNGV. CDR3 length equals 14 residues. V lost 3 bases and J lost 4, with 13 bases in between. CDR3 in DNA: TGTGCCAGCAGCTTTGGGCTAGCGAAATACGAGCAGTACTTC. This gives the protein CASSFGLAKYEQYF.

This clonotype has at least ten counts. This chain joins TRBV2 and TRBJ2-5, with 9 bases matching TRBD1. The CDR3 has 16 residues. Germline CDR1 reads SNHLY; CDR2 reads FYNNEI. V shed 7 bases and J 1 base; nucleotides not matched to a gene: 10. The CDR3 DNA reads TGTGCCAGCATGGGAGCGGACAGGGGACGCCAAGAGACCCAGTACTTC. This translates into CASMGADRGRQETQYF.

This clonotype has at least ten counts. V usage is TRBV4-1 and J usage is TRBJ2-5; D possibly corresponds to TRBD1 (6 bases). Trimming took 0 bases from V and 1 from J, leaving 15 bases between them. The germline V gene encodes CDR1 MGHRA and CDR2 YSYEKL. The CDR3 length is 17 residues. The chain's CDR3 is CASSQDAGQNPQETQYF. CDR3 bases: TGCGCCAGCAGCCAAGATGCAGGACAGAACCCCCAAGAGACCCAGTACTTC.

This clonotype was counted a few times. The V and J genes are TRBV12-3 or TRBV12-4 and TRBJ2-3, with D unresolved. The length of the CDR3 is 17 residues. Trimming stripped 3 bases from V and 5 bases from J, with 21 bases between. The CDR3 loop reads CASSFIGGPLQRDTQYF. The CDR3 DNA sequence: TGTGCCAGCAGTTTTATTGGTGGGCCTCTCCAAAGAGATACGCAGTATTTT.

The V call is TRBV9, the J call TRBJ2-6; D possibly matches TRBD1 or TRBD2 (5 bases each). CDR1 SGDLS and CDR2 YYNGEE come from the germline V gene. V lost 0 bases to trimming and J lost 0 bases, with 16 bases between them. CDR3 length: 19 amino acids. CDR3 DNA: TGTGCCAGCAGCGTAGGTATAATGAGGGACCGCTCTGGGGCCAACGTCCTGACTTTC. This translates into CASSVGIMRDRSGANVLTF. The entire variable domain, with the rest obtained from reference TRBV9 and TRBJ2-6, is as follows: DSGVTQTPKHLITATGQRVTLRCSPRSGDLSVYWYQQSLDQGLQFLIQYYNGEERAKGNILERFSAQQFPDLHSELNLSSLELGDSALYFCASSVGIMRDRSGANVLTFGAGSRLTVL.

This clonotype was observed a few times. The CDR3 region is CASSPRGASDITDTQYF. CDR3 DNA: TGTGCCAGCAGCCCAAGAGGGGCTAGCGACATCACAGATACGCAGTATTTT. The chain recombines TRBV9 with TRBJ2-3, with D perhaps TRBD2 (6 bases). CDR1 and CDR2 (germline): SGDLS, YYNGEE. The CDR3 has 17 amino acids. V was shortened by 4 bases and J by 2 bases, with 20 bases between the two germline ends.